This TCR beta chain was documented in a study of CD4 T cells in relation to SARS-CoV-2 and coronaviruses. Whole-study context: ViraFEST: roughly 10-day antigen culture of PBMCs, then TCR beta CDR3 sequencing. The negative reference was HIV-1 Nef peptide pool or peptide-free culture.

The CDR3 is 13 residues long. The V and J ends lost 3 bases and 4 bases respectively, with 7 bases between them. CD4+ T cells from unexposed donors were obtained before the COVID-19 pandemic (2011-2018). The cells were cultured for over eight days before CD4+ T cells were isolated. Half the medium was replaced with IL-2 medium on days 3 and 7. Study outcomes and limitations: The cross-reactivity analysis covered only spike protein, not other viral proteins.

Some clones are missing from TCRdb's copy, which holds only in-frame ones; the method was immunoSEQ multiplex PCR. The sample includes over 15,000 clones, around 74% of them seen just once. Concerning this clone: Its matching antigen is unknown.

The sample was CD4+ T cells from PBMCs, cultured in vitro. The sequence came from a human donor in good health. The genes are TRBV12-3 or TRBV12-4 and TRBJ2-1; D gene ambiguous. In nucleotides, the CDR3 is TGTGCCAGCAGTTTTTTAGTTTACAATGAGCAGTTCTTC. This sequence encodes CASSFLVYNEQFF.